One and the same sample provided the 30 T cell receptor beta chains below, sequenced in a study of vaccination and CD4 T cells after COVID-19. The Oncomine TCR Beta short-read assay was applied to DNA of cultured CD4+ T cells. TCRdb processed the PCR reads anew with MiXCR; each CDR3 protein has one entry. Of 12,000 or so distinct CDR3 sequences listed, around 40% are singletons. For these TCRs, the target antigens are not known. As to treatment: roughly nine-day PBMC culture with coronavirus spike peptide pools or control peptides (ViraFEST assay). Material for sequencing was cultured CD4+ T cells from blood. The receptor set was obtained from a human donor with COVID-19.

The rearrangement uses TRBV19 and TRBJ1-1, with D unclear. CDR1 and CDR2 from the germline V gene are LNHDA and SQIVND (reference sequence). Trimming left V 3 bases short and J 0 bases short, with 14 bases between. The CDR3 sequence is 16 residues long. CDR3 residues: CASSMQGVLMNTEAFF. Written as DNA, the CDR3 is TGTGCCAGTAGTATGCAAGGTGTCTTGATGAACACTGAAGCTTTCTTT.

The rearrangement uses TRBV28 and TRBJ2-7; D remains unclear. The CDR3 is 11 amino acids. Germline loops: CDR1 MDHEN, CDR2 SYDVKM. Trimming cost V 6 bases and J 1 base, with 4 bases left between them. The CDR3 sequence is CASSTSYEQYF. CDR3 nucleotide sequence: TGTGCCAGCAGCACATCCTACGAGCAGTACTTC.

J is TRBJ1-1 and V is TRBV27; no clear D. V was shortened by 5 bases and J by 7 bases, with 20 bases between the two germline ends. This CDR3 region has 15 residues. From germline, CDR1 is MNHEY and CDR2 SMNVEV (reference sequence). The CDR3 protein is CASSTAFILKYEAFF. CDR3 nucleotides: TGTGCCAGCAGTACCGCGTTTATTCTCAAGTATGAAGCTTTCTTT.

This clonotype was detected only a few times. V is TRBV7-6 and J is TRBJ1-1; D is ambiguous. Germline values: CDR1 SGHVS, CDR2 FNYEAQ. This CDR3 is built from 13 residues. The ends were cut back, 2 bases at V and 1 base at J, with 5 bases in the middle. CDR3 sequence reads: CASSLQENTEAFF. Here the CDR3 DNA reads TGTGCCAGCAGCTTACAGGAGAACACTGAAGCTTTCTTT.

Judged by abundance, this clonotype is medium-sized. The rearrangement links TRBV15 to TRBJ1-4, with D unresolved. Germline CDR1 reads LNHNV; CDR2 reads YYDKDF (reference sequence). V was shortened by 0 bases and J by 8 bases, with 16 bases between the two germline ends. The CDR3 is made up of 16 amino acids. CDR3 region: CATSREATRGAEKLFF. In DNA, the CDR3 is TGTGCCACCAGCAGAGAAGCGACGAGAGGTGCCGAAAAACTGTTTTTT.

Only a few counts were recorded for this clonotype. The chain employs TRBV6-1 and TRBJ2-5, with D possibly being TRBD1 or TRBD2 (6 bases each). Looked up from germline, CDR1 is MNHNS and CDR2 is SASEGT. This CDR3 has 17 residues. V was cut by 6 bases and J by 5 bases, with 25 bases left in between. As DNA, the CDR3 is TGTGCCAGCAGACTGGGGGGAGACAGGACCTCCGGGGAGACCCAGTACTTC. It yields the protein CASRLGGDRTSGETQYF.

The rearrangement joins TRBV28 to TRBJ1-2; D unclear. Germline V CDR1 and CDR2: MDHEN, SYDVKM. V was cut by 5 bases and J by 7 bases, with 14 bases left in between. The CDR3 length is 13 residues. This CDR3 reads CASSGVLGFGYTF. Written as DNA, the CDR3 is TGTGCCAGCAGTGGGGTCCTAGGGTTTGGCTACACCTTC.

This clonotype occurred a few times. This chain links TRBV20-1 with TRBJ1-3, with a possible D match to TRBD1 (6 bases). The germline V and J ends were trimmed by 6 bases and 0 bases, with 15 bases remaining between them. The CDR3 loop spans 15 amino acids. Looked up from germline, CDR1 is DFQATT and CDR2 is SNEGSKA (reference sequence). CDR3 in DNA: TGCAGTGCCAGGGGTCCCTTCCACTCTGGAAACACCATATATTTT. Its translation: CSARGPFHSGNTIYF.

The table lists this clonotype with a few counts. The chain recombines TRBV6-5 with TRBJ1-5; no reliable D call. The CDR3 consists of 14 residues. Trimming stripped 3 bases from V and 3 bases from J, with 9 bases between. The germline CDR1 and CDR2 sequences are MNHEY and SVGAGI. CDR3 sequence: CASSYVGHNQPQHF. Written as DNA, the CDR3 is TGTGCCAGCAGTTATGTCGGCCACAATCAGCCCCAGCATTTT.

Here the CDR3 DNA reads TGTGCCAGCAACCCGATCCGGATTAACACCGGGGAGCTGTTTTTT. Amino acids: CASNPIRINTGELFF. The chain has TRBV7-8 and TRBJ2-2; no clear D. Germline V lookup: CDR1 SGHVS, CDR2 FQNEAQ. The CDR3 is 15 residues long. Trimming removed 7 bases at V and 2 bases at J, with 14 bases between.

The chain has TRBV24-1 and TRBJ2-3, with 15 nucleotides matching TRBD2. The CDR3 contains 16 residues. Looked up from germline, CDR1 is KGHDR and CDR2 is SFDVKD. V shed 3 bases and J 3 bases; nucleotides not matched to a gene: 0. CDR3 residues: CATSDGTSGGTDTQYF. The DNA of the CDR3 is TGTGCCACCAGTGATGGGACTAGCGGGGGGACAGATACGCAGTATTTT.

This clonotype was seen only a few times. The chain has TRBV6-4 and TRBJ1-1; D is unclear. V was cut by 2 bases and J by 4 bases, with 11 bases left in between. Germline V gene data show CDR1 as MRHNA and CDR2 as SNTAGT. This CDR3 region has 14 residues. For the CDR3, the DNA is TGTGCCAGCAGTGACCGTAGGGATTTCACTGAAGCTTTCTTT. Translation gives CASSDRRDFTEAFF.

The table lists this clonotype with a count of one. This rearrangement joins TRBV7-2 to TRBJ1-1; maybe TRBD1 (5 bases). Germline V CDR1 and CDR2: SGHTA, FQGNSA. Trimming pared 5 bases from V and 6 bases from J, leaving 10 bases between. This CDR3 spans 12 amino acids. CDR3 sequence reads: CASSLREAEAFF. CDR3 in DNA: TGTGCCAGCAGCCTCAGGGAGGCTGAAGCTTTCTTT.

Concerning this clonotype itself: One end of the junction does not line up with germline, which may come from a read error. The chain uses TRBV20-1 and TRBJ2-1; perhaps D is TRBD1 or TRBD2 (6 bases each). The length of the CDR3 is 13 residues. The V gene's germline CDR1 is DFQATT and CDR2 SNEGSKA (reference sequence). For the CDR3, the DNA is TGCAGTGCCAGAGGGGGGACCCTCCCCGAGCAGTTCTTC. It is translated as CSARGGTLPEQFF.

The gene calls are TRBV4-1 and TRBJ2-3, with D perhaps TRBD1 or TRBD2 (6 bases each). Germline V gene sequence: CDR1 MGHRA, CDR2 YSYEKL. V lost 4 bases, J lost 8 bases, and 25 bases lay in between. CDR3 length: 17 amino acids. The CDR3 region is CASSLSPGATSTSTQYF. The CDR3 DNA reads TGCGCCAGCAGCCTCTCCCCGGGGGCTACCAGCACAAGTACGCAGTATTTT.

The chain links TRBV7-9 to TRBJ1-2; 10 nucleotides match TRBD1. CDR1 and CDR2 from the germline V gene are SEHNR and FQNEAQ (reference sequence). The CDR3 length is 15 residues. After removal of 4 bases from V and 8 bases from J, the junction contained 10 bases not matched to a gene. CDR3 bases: TGTGCCAGCAGCTCTTCATTAGACAGGGGGCACGGCTACACCTTC. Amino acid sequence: CASSSSLDRGHGYTF.

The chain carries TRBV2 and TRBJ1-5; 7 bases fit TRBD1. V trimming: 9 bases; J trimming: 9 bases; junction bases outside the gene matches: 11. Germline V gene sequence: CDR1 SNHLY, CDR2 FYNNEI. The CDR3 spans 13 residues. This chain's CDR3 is CARGGQDEGPQHF. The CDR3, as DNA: TGTGCCAGGGGCGGACAGGATGAGGGGCCCCAGCATTTT.

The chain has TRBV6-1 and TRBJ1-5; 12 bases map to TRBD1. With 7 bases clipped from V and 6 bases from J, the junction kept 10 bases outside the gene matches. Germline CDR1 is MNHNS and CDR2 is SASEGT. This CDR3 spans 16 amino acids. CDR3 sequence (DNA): TGTGCCAGCAACGTGATCGGGACAGGGGGCGGTCAGCCCCAGCATTTT. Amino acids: CASNVIGTGGGQPQHF.

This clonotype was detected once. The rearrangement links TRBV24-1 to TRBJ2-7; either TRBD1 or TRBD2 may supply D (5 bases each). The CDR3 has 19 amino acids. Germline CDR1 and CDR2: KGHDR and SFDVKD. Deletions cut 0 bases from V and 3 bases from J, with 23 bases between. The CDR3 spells CATSDLKTGQAGAVYEQYF. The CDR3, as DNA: TGTGCCACCAGTGATTTGAAGACTGGTCAGGCCGGGGCCGTCTACGAGCAGTACTTC.

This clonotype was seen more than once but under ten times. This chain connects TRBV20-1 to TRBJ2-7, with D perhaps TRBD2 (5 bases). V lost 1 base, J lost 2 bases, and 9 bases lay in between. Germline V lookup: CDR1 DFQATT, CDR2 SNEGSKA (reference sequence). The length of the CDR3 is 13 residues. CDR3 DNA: TGCAGTGCTAGAGCGGTCGGGACCTACGAGCAGTACTTC. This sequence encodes CSARAVGTYEQYF.

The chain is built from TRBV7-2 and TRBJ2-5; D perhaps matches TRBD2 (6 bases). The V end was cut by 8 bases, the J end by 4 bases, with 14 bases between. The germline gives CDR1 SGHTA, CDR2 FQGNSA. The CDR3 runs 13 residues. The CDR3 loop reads CASEEGRGETQYF. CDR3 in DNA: TGTGCCAGCGAGGAGGGAAGGGGAGAGACCCAGTACTTC.

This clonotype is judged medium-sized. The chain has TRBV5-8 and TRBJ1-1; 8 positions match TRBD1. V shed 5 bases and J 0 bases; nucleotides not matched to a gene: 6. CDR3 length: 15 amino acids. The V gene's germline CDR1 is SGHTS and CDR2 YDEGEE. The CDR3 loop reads CASRWTGSMNTEAFF. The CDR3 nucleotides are TGTGCCAGCAGATGGACAGGGTCCATGAACACTGAAGCTTTCTTT. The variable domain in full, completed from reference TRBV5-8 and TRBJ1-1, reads EAGVTQSPTHLIKTRGQQATLRCSPISGHTSVYWYQQALGLGLQFLLWYDEGEERNRGNFPPRFSGRQFPNYSSELNVNALELEDSALYLCASRWTGSMNTEAFFGQGTRLTVV.

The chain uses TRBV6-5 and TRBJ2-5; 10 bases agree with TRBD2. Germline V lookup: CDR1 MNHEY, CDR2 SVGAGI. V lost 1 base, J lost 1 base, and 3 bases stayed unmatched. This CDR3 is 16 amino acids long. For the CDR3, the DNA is TGTGCCAGCAGTTACTATTCTAGCGGGGGCCAAGAGACCCAGTACTTC. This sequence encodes CASSYYSSGGQETQYF.

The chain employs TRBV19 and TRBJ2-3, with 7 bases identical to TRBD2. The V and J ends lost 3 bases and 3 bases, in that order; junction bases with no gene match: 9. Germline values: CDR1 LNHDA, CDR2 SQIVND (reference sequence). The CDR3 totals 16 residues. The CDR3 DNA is TGTGCCAGTAGTATCCTCCCGGGGGGTGGGACAGATACGCAGTATTTT. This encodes CASSILPGGGTDTQYF.

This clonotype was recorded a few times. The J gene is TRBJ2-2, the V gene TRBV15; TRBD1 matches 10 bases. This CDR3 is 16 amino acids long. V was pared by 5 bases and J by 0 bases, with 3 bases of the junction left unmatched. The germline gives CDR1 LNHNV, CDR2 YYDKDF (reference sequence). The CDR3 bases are TGTGCCACCAGCCGTGGACAGGGGGCGAACACCGGGGAGCTGTTTTTT. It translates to CATSRGQGANTGELFF.

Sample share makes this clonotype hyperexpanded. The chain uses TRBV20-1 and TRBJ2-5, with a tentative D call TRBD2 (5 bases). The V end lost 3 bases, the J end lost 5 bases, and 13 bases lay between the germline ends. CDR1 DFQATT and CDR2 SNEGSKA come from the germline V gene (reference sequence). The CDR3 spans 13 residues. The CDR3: CSARPGVGETQYF. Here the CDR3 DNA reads TGCAGTGCTAGGCCCGGGGTCGGGGAGACCCAGTACTTC.

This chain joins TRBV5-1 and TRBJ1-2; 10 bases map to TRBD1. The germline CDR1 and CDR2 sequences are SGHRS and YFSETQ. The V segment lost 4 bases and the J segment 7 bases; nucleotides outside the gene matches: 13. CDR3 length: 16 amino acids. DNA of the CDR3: TGCGCCAGCAGCCGGTCCCCCGGGACAGGGGATGTTGGCTACACCTTC. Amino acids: CASSRSPGTGDVGYTF.

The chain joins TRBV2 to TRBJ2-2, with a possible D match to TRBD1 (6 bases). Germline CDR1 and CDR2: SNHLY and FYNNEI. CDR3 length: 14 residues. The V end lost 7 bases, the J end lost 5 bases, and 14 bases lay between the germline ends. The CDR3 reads CASKEQGPTGELFF. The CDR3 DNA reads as TGTGCCAGCAAGGAACAGGGCCCTACCGGGGAGCTGTTTTTT.

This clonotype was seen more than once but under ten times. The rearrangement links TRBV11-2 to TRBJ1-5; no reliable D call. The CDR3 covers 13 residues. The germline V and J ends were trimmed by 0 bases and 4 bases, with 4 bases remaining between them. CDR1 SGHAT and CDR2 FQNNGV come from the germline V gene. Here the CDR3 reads CASSLDRNQPQHF. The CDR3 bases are TGTGCCAGCAGCTTAGACCGAAATCAGCCCCAGCATTTT. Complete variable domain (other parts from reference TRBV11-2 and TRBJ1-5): EAGVAQSPRYKIIEKRQSVAFWCNPISGHATLYWYQQILGQGPKLLIQFQNNGVVDDSQLPKDRFSAERLKGVDSTLKIQPAKLEDSAVYLCASSLDRNQPQHFGDGTRLSIL.

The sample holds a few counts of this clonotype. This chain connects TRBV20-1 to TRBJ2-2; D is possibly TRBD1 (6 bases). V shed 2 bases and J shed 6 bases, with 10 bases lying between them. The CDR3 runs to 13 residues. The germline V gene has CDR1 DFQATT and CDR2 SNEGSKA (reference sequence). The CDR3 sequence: CSARSTGPGELFF. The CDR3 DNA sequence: TGCAGTGCTAGATCCACAGGGCCCGGGGAGCTGTTTTTT.